The source of this T cell receptor beta chain is a study of identical twins. General observations from the study: Zero-insertion results could be subject to partial confounding by invariant MAIT and iNKT cells.

A single record per CDR3 protein comes from TCRdb applying MiXCR to the 5' RACE reads. This sample has around 960,000 distinct CDR3 sequences, with about 12% found just once. With regard to this clonotype: As yet, its antigen is unknown.

The same sample was also studied in work on yellow fever vaccine responses in identical twins.

The clonotype was recovered from a woman aged 18 to 35 in good health. Sequencing input: PBMCs.

The CDR3 region has the DNA TGTGCCAGCAGCTCGTCGACAGGGAGATTAGGCGAGCAGTACTTC. Translated, it gives CASSSSTGRLGEQYF. V gene TRBV7-2 combines with J gene TRBJ2-7, with TRBD1 matching 7 bases. Germline V gene data show CDR1 as SGHTA and CDR2 as FQGNSA. V gave up 4 bases and J gave up 6 bases; unmatched junction bases: 12. CDR3 length equals 15 residues.